This section outlines one T cell receptor beta chain sequence together with its context. The antigen it recognizes is unknown. No base quality information exists; no much larger clone differs at one position. TCRbeta CDR3 regions were amplified from genomic DNA by means of the immunoSEQ Assay, a bias-controlled multiplex PCR. As for the authors' bioinformatics: Within the assay, amplification of reference gene primers was used to estimate how many nucleated cells each sample contained. To quantify the absolute abundance of each unique TCRbeta CDR3 rearrangement, sequence reads were collapsed and filtered. Productive Simpson clonality was computed per sample as the square root of Simpson's diversity index over productive rearrangements. Not all clones reach the TCRdb copy of this immuneACCESS table, which keeps in-frame sequences only. Checked studies attribute under half of the gap to unresolved V genes and leave the rest unexplained. The D gene and trimming were derived from the DNA, and the V and J assignments and clone size from that table. Across this sample there are 280,000 or so clones, with nearly 90% seen only once. Together, the top ten hold 1.7% of the sample.

Participants in the prospective study were enrolled through a virtual design, were aged roughly 18 to 100 years, and lived in 24 United States geographic areas. In the prospective study, cohorts were assigned on the basis of participant-reported clinical history obtained from a screening survey and a study questionnaire. In the prospective study, whole blood, serum and a nasopharyngeal or oropharyngeal swab were collected from each participant by mobile phlebotomists. Over a roughly two-month period, participants in the prospective study had the option of providing additional blood draws and questionnaires. Blood samples from the prospective study were shipped frozen or at room temperature prior to DNA extraction. This specimen belongs to a study of blood T cell repertoires in COVID-19 (dated by TCRdb to about 2020). Notes on the research overall: Samples covering the acute and convalescent phases of COVID-19 were provided by collaborators in the United States, Italy and Spain. The repertoires were made available in a free public database intended to serve as a resource for research on the immune response to SARS-CoV-2. Where available, HLA class I and class II types were taken from metadata supplied by the sample provider and were not determined by assay-based typing. Nearly every sample came with metadata listing a de-identified subject ID, COVID-19 status, age in years and sex. Samples came from the ongoing ImmuneRACE study (first 160 participants) plus 1,254 subjects from 6 global collaborators. The material from the prospective study consisted of cDNA or gDNA derived from T cells, B-cell-depleted T cells, or PBMCs. Subjects who had been exposed to COVID-19, were actively infected with it, or had recovered from it provided the deeply sampled blood TCRbeta repertoires that made up the dataset. Overall study results and their limits: The amount of clinical and demographic metadata varied by source and participant and was provided uncurated.

CDR1 and CDR2, looked up from the germline V gene, are SGHRS and YFSETQ. V is trimmed back by 0 bases and J by 2 bases, and the junction contains 10 bases that no gene match accounts for. The CDR3 measures 17 amino acids from cysteine to phenylalanine. This entry keeps only the CDR3 DNA: 51 bases, framed from base 1. The sample was PBMCs or T cells enriched from blood (not recorded which). The clonotype was recovered from a woman in her late teens or twenties with acute COVID-19. The sequence is built from TRBV5-1 and TRBJ2-5, and TRBD2 aligns with 7 junction nucleotides. The CDR3 corresponds to CASSLGLAVFWQETQYF. DNA sequence: TGCGCCAGCAGCTTGGGACTAGCTGTGTTTTGGCAAGAGACCCAGTACTTC.